The present entry profiles one T cell receptor (beta chain) with its context. The table came from immunoSEQ multiplex PCR; TCRdb's copy has only in-frame clones and leaves some out. The sample has 250,000 to 350,000 clones, around 85% seen once. Germline assignment: CDR1 SGHTS and CDR2 YDEGEE. This CDR3 region has 15 residues. After removal of 4 bases from V and 3 bases from J, the junction contained 9 bases not matched to a gene. The sample comes from a study of blood T cell repertoires in COVID-19. The origin of this receptor is a woman aged 30 to 39 who had recovered from COVID-19. The rearrangement joins TRBV5-8 to TRBJ2-7, with 8 bases identical to TRBD2. The sample taken for sequencing was peripheral blood. The CDR3 region is CASSKLADPYYEQYF. DNA for the CDR3: TGTGCCAGCAGCAAACTAGCGGACCCCTACTACGAGCAGTACTTC.